The next 10 T cell receptor beta chains were all read from a single sample in a study of T cells in Graves' hyperthyroidism and ophthalmopathy. Amplification of TCR beta CDR3 regions used RNA as the template. In the first-round RT-PCR of the TCR CDR3, the HTBI primer set was used. Each CDR3 protein is one row after TCRdb ran MiXCR on the multiplex PCR reads. The data contain about 640,000 distinct CDR3 sequences, roughly 15% of them singletons. The sequenced sample consisted of blood. The receptors shown here come from a woman aged 45-59 years with Graves' ophthalmopathy.

This clonotype was observed at least ten times. V gene TRBV12-3 or TRBV12-4 combines with J gene TRBJ2-7; 9 bases align to TRBD1. V lost 5 bases and J lost 3; bases outside the gene matches: 5. This CDR3 is 14 amino acids long. CDR3 coding DNA: TGTGCCAGCAGTCACAGGACAGGGGACTACGAGCAGTACTTC. It encodes CASSHRTGDYEQYF.

The chain carries TRBV6-1 and TRBJ1-5, with D possibly matching TRBD1 (5 bases). Germline CDR1 MNHNS, CDR2 SASEGT. Trimming pared 8 bases from V and 6 bases from J, leaving 14 bases between. The CDR3 runs 13 residues. Written as DNA, the CDR3 is TGTGCCAGCGGAGACAGCAAAAGTCAGCCCCAGCATTTT. It is translated as CASGDSKSQPQHF.

The sample holds many counts of this clonotype. This chain uses TRBV5-1 with TRBJ2-3; possible D gene TRBD2, 5 bases. The V gene's germline CDR1 is SGHRS and CDR2 YFSETQ. The length of the CDR3 is 13 residues. Trimming removed 0 bases at V and 5 bases at J, with 7 bases between. CDR3 in DNA: TGCGCCAGCAGCTTGGTGGCGGGAGATACGCAGTATTTT. This codes for CASSLVAGDTQYF.

This clonotype showed up just a few times. As DNA, the CDR3 is TGTGCCAGCAGCAGATCGACAGGTAGGGGCACTGAAGCTTTCTTT. Protein: CASSRSTGRGTEAFF. The chain couples TRBV2 to TRBJ1-1; possibly TRBD1 for D (6 bases). The CDR3 has 15 residues. The V end was cut by 6 bases, the J end by 4 bases, with 18 bases between. Looked up from germline, CDR1 is SNHLY and CDR2 is FYNNEI.

This clonotype has at least ten counts. The rearrangement joins TRBV20-1 to TRBJ1-4; D is possibly TRBD1 (5 bases). Germline assignment: CDR1 DFQATT and CDR2 SNEGSKA (reference sequence). The V end lost 1 base, the J end lost 8 bases, and 11 bases lay between the germline ends. The CDR3 is made up of 13 amino acids. The CDR3 nucleotides are TGCAGTGCTAGAGTGGGATGGGGCGAAAAACTGTTTTTT. It specifies CSARVGWGEKLFF.

The chain employs TRBV15 and TRBJ2-7, with TRBD2 identical over 8 bases. The CDR3 length is 15 residues. CDR1 and CDR2 from the germline V gene are LNHNV and YYDKDF (reference sequence). V lost 1 base to trimming and J lost 7 bases; unmatched junction nucleotides: 9. CDR3 sequence (DNA): TGTGCCACCAGCAGAGTCCGGGAGGGCCCGTGGGAGCAGTACTTC. It yields the protein CATSRVREGPWEQYF.

Ten or more counts support this clonotype. The chain joins TRBV7-3 to TRBJ2-3; D gene unclear. V dropped 3 bases and J dropped 2 bases, with 6 bases sitting between them. The CDR3 consists of 13 residues. In germline, CDR1 is SGHTA, CDR2 FQGTGA. CDR3 amino acids: CASSFSDTDTQYF. The CDR3 DNA is TGTGCCAGCAGCTTTAGTGACACAGATACGCAGTATTTT.

Many counts were recorded for this clonotype. V is TRBV9 and J is TRBJ1-1; no clear D gene. The CDR3 runs to 15 residues. V lost 2 bases and J 1 base, leaving 12 bases between the germline ends. Per the germline V gene, CDR1 is SGDLS and CDR2 is YYNGEE. The CDR3 DNA reads as TGTGCCAGCAGCGTCACCCGCGAACCGAACACTGAAGCTTTCTTT. This gives the protein CASSVTREPNTEAFF.

This clonotype came up a few times. The rearrangement joins TRBV20-1 to TRBJ2-5, with 14 bases matching TRBD2. CDR1 is DFQATT and CDR2 is SNEGSKA in the germline V gene (reference sequence). The CDR3 is made up of 15 amino acids. V lost 5 bases to trimming and J lost 5 bases; unmatched junction nucleotides: 7. The CDR3 is CSAPRLAGGGETQYF. In DNA form, the CDR3 reads TGCAGTGCTCCCCGACTAGCGGGAGGGGGTGAGACCCAGTACTTC.

Many counts were recorded for this clonotype. The V call is TRBV27, the J call TRBJ2-7; D is uncertain. This CDR3 has 15 amino acids. Germline V gene lookup returns CDR1 MNHEY and CDR2 SMNVEV (reference sequence). The V end was cut by 3 bases, the J end by 3 bases, with 15 bases between. The CDR3 coding sequence is TGTGCCAGCAGTTTGGGCGGAAACCCTCTCTACGAGCAGTACTTC. This gives the protein CASSLGGNPLYEQYF.